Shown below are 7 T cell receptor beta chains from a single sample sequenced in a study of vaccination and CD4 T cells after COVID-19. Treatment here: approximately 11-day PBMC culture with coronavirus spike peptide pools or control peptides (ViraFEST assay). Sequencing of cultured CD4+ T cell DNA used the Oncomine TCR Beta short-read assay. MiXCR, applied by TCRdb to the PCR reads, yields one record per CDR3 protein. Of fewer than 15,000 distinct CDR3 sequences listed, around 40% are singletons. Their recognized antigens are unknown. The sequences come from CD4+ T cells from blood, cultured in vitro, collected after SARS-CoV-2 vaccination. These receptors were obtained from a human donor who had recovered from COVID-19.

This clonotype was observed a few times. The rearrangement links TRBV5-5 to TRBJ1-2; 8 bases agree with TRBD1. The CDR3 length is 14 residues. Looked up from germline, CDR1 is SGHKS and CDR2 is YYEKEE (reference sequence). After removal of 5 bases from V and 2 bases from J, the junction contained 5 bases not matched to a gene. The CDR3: CASSWAGGNYGYTF. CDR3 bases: TGTGCCAGCAGTTGGGCAGGGGGCAACTATGGCTACACCTTC.

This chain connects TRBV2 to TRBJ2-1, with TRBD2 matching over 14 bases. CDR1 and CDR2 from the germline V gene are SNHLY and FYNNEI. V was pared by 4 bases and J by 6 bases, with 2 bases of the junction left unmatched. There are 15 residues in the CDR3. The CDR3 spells CASSGGTSGSNEQFF. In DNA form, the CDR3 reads TGTGCCAGCAGTGGGGGGACTAGCGGGAGCAATGAGCAGTTCTTC.

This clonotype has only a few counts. CDR3 sequence (DNA): TGCAGTGCTCTTCCGCTAGCCAAAAACATTCAGTACTTC. Translated, it gives CSALPLAKNIQYF. The rearrangement joins TRBV20-1 to TRBJ2-4; D ambiguous. V lost 5 bases, J lost 0 bases, and 8 bases lay in between. This CDR3 region has 13 residues. The germline gives CDR1 DFQATT, CDR2 SNEGSKA (reference sequence).

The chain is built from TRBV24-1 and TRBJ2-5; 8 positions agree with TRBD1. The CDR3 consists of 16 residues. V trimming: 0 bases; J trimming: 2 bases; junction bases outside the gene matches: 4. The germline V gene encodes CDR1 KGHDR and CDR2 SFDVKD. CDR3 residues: CATSDLGTGKQETQYF. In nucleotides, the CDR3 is TGTGCCACCAGTGATTTGGGGACAGGCAAACAAGAGACCCAGTACTTC.

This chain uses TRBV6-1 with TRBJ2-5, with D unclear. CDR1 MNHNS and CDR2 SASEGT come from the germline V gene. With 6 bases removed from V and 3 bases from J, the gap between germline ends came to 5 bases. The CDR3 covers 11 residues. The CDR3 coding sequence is TGTGCCAGCAGATGGAAAGAGACCCAGTACTTC. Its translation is CASRWKETQYF.

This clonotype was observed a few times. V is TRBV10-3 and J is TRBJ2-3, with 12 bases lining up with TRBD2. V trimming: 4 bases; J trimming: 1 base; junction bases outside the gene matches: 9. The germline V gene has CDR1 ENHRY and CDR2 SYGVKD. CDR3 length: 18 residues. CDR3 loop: CAISARLAGERGTDTQYF. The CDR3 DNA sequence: TGTGCCATCAGTGCAAGACTAGCGGGAGAAAGGGGCACAGATACGCAGTATTTT.

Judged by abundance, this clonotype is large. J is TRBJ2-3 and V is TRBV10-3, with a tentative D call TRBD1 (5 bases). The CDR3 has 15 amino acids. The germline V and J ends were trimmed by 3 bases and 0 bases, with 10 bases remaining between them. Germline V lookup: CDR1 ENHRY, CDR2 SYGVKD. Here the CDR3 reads CAISEGQGSTDTQYF. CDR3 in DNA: TGTGCCATCAGTGAAGGGCAGGGAAGCACAGATACGCAGTATTTT.